This TCR beta chain came from a study of blood T cells in healthy people across ages. Across the whole study: There was about one barcoded beta molecule captured by template switching per two T cells.

Together with a sample-barcoded 5' primer, a J-beta primer mix was included in a second PCR lasting about 6 to 11 cycles. Tagging of each cDNA molecule was performed by a template-switch adaptor with 12 random nucleotides. TCRdb ran MiXCR on the 5' RACE reads and lists one entry per CDR3 protein. The repertoire has around 870,000 distinct CDR3 sequences, under 35% of them found once; the top ten carry roughly a sixth. Peripheral blood samples of 9.5 to 10 milliliters were drawn from each donor. Total RNA extracted from each sample amounted to at least 6 micrograms. Germline CDR1 reads SGHRS; CDR2 reads YFSETQ. This CDR3 has 14 amino acids. Points on this clonotype: An end of the junction does not agree with germline; a read error may underlie this.

This receptor was taken from a woman over 75 in good health. The chain couples TRBV5-1 to TRBJ2-5; 9 positions agree with TRBD1. The sequenced sample consisted of blood. The CDR3 sequence is CASSRGQGGESQYF. In DNA, the CDR3 is TGCGCCAGCAGCAGGGGACAGGGAGGAGAGTCCCAGTACTTC.